These 17 T cell receptor beta chains originate from one sample sequenced in a study of somatic mutations in cytotoxic T cells in rheumatoid arthritis. Some clones are missing from TCRdb's copy, which holds only in-frame ones; the method was immunoSEQ multiplex PCR. The data show 4,400 or so clones, with 70% to 80% seen just once and approximately 71% held by the top ten. This specimen consisted of CD8+ T cells sorted from blood, obtained at a follow-up visit. All receptors derive from a man aged 35 to 55 with rheumatoid arthritis.

V and J are TRBV30 and TRBJ2-5, with 10 bases aligning to TRBD2. The J call may be incorrect, as the DNA end agrees better with TRBJ2-7. This CDR3 is 13 amino acids long. Germline V lookup: CDR1 GTSNPN, CDR2 SVGIG (reference sequence). As DNA, the CDR3 is TGTGCCTGTCCCGGGACTAGCGTCCACGAGCAGTACTTC. Translating it yields CACPGTSVHEQYF.

This clone was detected once. The V call is TRBV27, the J call TRBJ2-3, with TRBD2 as a possible D gene (5 bases). The CDR3 runs 16 residues. Per germline, CDR1 MNHEY and CDR2 SMNVEV (reference sequence). The V and J ends lost 5 bases and 6 bases respectively, with 21 bases between them. CDR3 DNA sequence: TGTGCCAGCAGTGAGACCGGTCCAACCGGGAAGGATACGCAGTATTTT. Residues: CASSETGPTGKDTQYF.

The rearrangement links TRBV7-8 to TRBJ2-5; TRBD2 aligns across 15 bases. From germline, CDR1 is SGHVS and CDR2 FQNEAQ. This CDR3 is built from 16 residues. V lost 5 bases to trimming and J lost 5 bases; unmatched junction nucleotides: 6. Here the CDR3 reads CASSRGLAGGRETQYF. DNA for the CDR3: TGTGCCAGCAGCCGGGGACTAGCGGGAGGTCGTGAGACCCAGTACTTC.

V and J are TRBV4-1 and TRBJ2-2; TRBD2 matches 13 bases. Looked up from germline, CDR1 is MGHRA and CDR2 is YSYEKL. With V trimmed by 4 bases and J by 5 bases, 4 bases remained unmatched. The CDR3 length is 16 residues. CDR3 bases: TGCGCCAGCAGCCCCCGGACTAGCGGGAGAACCGGGGAGCTGTTTTTT. It encodes CASSPRTSGRTGELFF.

CDR3 in DNA: TGTGCCAGCAGCGTACCCAACACGACAGGGAACACCGGGGAGCTGTTTTTT. This gives the protein CASSVPNTTGNTGELFF. This chain links TRBV9 with TRBJ2-2, with D tentatively TRBD1 (6 bases). Per the germline V gene, CDR1 is SGDLS and CDR2 is YYNGEE. Trimming pared 1 base from V and 1 base from J, leaving 14 bases between. This CDR3 has 17 residues.

The gene calls are TRBV11-2 and TRBJ2-1; the match to TRBD2 covers 11 bases. The J segment lost 8 bases and the V segment lost 2 bases, leaving 8 bases of the junction unmatched. The germline gives CDR1 SGHAT, CDR2 FQNNGV. The CDR3 sequence is 16 residues long. The CDR3 nucleotides read TGTGCCAGCAGCTTAACTAGCGGGAGACTTAGGGATGAGCAGTTCTTC. Translating it yields CASSLTSGRLRDEQFF.

CDR3 sequence: CASSANNEQFF. The DNA for the CDR3 is TGTGCCAGCAGCGCCAACAATGAGCAGTTCTTC. The chain combines TRBV9 with TRBJ2-1; D call uncertain. Germline V CDR1 and CDR2: SGDLS, YYNGEE. Deletions cut 3 bases from V and 5 bases from J, with 3 bases between. The CDR3 is made up of 11 amino acids.

The rearrangement links TRBV5-5 to TRBJ2-7, with D unresolved. Germline CDR1 and CDR2: SGHKS and YYEKEE (reference sequence). This CDR3 has 11 amino acids. The V gene lost 0 bases and the J gene lost 4 bases, with 2 bases spanning the gap. As DNA, the CDR3 is TGTGCCAGCAGCTTGGGATACGAGCAGTACTTC. It encodes CASSLGYEQYF.

This chain connects TRBV21-1 to TRBJ2-1. TRBV21-1 is an annotated pseudogene. The CDR3 has 15 residues. The CDR3 nucleotides read TGTGCCAGCAGTACCCCGGGACCTCCCTACAATGAGCAGTTCTTC. Translating it yields CASSTPGPPYNEQFF.

The chain links TRBV6-6 to TRBJ2-7, with a possible D match to TRBD1 (6 bases). This CDR3 comprises 14 residues. CDR1 is MNHNY, CDR2 SVGAGI, per germline (reference sequence). Trimming stripped 6 bases from V and 4 bases from J, with 16 bases between. The CDR3 bases are TGTGCCAGCAGAAAAGGACAGCAAATATACGAGCAGTACTTC. It codes for CASRKGQQIYEQYF.

This clone is labeled as medium-sized. It differs at one base from a far larger clone, so likely a read error. Other DNA sequences in this sample translate to the same CDR3. The chain couples TRBV5-4 to TRBJ2-7, with 10 bases identical to TRBD2. With 4 bases clipped from V and 3 bases from J, the junction kept 7 bases outside the gene matches. The CDR3 is 15 residues long. In germline, CDR1 is SGHNT, CDR2 YYREEE (reference sequence). CDR3 protein: CASSQSSSGSYEQYF. CDR3 nucleotides: TGTGCCAGCAGCCAATCTTCTAGCGGGAGCTACGAGCAGTACTTC.

This sequence joins TRBV5-1 and TRBJ2-7, with D maybe TRBD2 (5 bases). Trimming removed 0 bases from V and 3 bases from J, with 16 bases in between. This CDR3 region has 16 residues. Germline CDR1 is SGHRS and CDR2 is YFSETQ. CDR3 sequence: CASSLVGGIPDYEQYF. The CDR3 DNA reads as TGCGCCAGCAGCTTGGTAGGAGGTATCCCAGACTACGAGCAGTACTTC. The whole variable domain, remainder taken from reference TRBV5-1 and TRBJ2-7, is KAGVTQTPRYLIKTRGQQVTLSCSPISGHRSVSWYQQTPGQGLQFLFEYFSETQRNKGNFPGRFSGRQFSNSRSEMNVSTLELGDSALYLCASSLVGGIPDYEQYFGPGTRLTVT.

This chain uses TRBV11-2 with TRBJ2-7, with 8 bases that match TRBD2. Losses at the gene ends were 5 bases for V and 2 bases for J; bases not matched to a gene: 5. Germline V gives CDR1 SGHAT, CDR2 FQNNGV. The CDR3 consists of 14 residues. This CDR3 is CASSQLADAYEQYF. The CDR3 DNA reads TGTGCCAGCAGCCAACTAGCGGACGCCTACGAGCAGTACTTC.

The V gene is TRBV9, the J gene TRBJ2-2, with TRBD2 as a possible D gene (6 bases). The CDR3 has 13 residues. Germline CDR1 SGDLS, CDR2 YYNGEE. The V gene lost 6 bases and the J gene lost 7 bases, with 13 bases spanning the gap. CDR3 in amino acids: CASTGGKSGELFF. The CDR3 nucleotides read TGTGCCAGCACCGGAGGGAAGAGCGGGGAGCTGTTTTTT.

This clone was seen a single time. The rearrangement joins TRBV29-1 to TRBJ2-1; tentatively, D is TRBD1 (5 bases). Trimming removed 4 bases at V and 0 bases at J, with 19 bases between. Germline-derived CDR1 and CDR2 are SQVTM and ANQGSEA. This CDR3 is built from 17 residues. The CDR3 spells CSVGGHRLASSYNEQFF. The CDR3 nucleotides read TGCAGCGTTGGTGGACATCGGCTCGCAAGCTCCTACAATGAGCAGTTCTTC.

The chain links TRBV2 to TRBJ1-2; D unresolved. CDR1 and CDR2 from the germline V gene are SNHLY and FYNNEI. V was shortened by 6 bases and J by 5 bases, with 7 bases between the two germline ends. The CDR3 length is 11 residues. The CDR3 loop reads CASRSGYGYTF. CDR3 coding DNA: TGTGCCAGCAGGTCGGGTTATGGCTACACCTTC.

The V call is TRBV4-1, the J call TRBJ2-7; D may be TRBD1 (5 bases). The V gene's germline CDR1 is MGHRA and CDR2 YSYEKL. This CDR3 is built from 15 residues. Deletions cut 4 bases from V and 5 bases from J, with 18 bases between. CDR3 DNA sequence: TGCGCCAGCAGCCGGCGGACCGGACAAACCCACGAGCAGTACTTC. It is translated as CASSRRTGQTHEQYF.